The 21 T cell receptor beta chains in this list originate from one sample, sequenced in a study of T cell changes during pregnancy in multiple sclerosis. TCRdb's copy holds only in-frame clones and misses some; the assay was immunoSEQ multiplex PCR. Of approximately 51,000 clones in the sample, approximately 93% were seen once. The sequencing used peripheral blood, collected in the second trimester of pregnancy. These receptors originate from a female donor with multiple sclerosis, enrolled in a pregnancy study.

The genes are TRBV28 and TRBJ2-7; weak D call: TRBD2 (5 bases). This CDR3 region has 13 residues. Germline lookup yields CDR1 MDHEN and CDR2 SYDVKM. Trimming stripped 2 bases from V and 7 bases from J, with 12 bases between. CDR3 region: CASSLGGAREQYF. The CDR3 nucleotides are TGTGCCAGCAGTTTAGGAGGAGCGAGAGAGCAGTACTTC.

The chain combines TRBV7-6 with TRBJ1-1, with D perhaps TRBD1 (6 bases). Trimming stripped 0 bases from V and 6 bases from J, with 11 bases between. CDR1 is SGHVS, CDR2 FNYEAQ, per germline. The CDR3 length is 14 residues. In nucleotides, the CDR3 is TGTGCCAGCAGCTTAGCGCCAGGGGTCGCTGAAGCTTTCTTT. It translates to CASSLAPGVAEAFF.

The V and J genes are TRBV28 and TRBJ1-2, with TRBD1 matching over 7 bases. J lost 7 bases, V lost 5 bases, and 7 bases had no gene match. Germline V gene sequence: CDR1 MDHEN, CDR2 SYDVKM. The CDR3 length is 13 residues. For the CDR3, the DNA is TGTGCCAGCAGTAACACAGGGGAGACTGGCTACACCTTC. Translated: CASSNTGETGYTF.

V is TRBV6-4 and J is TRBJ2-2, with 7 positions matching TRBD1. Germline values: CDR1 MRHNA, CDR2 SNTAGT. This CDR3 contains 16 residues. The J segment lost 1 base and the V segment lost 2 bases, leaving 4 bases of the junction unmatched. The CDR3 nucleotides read TGTGCCAGCAGTGACCATTACAGGGGGAACACCGGGGAGCTGTTTTTT. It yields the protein CASSDHYRGNTGELFF.

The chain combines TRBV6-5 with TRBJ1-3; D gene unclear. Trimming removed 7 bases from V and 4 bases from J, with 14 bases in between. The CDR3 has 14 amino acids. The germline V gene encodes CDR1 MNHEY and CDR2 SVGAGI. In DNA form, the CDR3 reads TGTGCCAGCATCTCGGGGATGGTCGGAAACACCATATATTTT. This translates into CASISGMVGNTIYF.

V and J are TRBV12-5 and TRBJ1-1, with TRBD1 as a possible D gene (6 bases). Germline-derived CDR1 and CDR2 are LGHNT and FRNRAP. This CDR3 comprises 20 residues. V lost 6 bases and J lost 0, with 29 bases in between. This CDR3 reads CASGPTGNPRTAFMNTEAFF. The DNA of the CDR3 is TGTGCTAGTGGCCCTACAGGGAACCCACGCACAGCCTTCATGAACACTGAAGCTTTCTTT.

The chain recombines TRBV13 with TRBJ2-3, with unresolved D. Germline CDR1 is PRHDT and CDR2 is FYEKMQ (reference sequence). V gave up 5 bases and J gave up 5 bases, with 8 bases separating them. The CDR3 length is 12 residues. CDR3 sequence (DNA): TGTGCCAGCAGCCAGACGGGAGATACGCAGTATTTT. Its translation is CASSQTGDTQYF.

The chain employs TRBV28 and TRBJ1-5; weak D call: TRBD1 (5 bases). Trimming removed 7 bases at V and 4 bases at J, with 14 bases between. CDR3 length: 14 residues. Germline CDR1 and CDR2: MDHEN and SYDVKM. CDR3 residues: CASTTWGDNQPQHF. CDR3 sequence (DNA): TGTGCCAGCACCACCTGGGGGGATAATCAGCCCCAGCATTTT.

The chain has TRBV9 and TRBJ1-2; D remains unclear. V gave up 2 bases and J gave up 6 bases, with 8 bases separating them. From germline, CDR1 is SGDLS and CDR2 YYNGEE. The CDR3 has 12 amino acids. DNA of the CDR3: TGTGCCAGCAGCGTCCCGCGGGATGGCTACACCTTC. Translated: CASSVPRDGYTF.

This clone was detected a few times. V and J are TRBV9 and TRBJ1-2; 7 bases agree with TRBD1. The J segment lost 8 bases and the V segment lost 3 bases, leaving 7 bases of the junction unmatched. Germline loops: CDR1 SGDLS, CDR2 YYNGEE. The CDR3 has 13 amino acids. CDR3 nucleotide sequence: TGTGCCAGCAGCGCCACAGGGGTAAAGGGCTACACCTTC. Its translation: CASSATGVKGYTF. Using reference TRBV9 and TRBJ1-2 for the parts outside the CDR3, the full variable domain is DSGVTQTPKHLITATGQRVTLRCSPRSGDLSVYWYQQSLDQGLQFLIQYYNGEERAKGNILERFSAQQFPDLHSELNLSSLELGDSALYFCASSATGVKGYTFGSGTRLTVV.

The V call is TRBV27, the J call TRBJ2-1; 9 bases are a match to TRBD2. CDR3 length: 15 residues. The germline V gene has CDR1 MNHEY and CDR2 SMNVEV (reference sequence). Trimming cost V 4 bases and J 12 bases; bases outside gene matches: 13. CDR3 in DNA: TGTGCCAGCAGTTCCCTAGCGGGACGGGCCCAAGGGCAGTTCTTC. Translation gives CASSSLAGRAQGQFF.

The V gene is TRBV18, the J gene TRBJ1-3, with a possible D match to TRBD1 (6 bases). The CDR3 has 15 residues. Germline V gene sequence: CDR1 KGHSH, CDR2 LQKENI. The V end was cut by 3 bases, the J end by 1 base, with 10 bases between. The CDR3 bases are TGTGCCAGCTCACCGCAGGGGAAGTCTGGAAACACCATATATTTT. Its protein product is CASSPQGKSGNTIYF.

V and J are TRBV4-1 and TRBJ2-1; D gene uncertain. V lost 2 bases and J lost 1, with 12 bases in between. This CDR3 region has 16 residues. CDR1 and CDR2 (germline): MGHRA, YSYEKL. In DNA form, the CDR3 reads TGCGCCAGCAGCCAAATAAATTTAGTGTCCTACAATGAGCAGTTCTTC. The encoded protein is CASSQINLVSYNEQFF.

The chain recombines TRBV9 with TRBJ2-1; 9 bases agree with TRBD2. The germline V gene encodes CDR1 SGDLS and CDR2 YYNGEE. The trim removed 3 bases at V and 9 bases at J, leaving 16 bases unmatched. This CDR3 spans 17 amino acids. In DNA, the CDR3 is TGTGCCAGCAGCGAGCGGCTGGTAGCGGGAGTAGTGGGTGAGCAGTTCTTC. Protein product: CASSERLVAGVVGEQFF.

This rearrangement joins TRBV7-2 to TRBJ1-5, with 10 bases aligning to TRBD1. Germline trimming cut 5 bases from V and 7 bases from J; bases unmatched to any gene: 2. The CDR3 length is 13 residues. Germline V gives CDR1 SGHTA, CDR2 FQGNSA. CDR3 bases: TGTGCCAGCAGCCGGGACAGGGGCCAGCCCCAGCATTTT. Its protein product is CASSRDRGQPQHF.

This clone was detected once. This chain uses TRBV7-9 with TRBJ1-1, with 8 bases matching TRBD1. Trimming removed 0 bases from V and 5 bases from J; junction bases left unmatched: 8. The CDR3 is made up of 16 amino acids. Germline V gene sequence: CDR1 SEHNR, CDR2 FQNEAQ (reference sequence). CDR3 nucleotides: TGTGCCAGCAGCTTAGCGGCGGCAGGGGGCAGGACTGAAGCTTTCTTT. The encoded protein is CASSLAAAGGRTEAFF.

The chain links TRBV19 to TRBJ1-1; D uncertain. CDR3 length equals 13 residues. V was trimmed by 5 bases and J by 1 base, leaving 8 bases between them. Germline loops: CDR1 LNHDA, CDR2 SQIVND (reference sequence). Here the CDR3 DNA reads TGTGCCAGTAGTTGGCAGTCGAACACTGAAGCTTTCTTT. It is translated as CASSWQSNTEAFF.

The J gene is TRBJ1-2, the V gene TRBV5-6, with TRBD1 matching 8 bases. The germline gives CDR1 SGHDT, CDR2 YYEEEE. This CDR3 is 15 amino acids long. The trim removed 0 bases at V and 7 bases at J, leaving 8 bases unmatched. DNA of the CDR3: TGTGCCAGCAGCTTGGTGTTGGGACAGGCTTCTGGCTACACCTTC. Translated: CASSLVLGQASGYTF.

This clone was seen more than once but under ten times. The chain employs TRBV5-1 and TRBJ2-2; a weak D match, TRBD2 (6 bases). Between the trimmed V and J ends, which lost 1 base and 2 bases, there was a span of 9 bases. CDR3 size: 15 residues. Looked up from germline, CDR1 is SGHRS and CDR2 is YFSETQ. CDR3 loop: CASSLLRGNTGELFF. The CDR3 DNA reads TGCGCCAGCAGCTTGTTGCGGGGTAACACCGGGGAGCTGTTTTTT.

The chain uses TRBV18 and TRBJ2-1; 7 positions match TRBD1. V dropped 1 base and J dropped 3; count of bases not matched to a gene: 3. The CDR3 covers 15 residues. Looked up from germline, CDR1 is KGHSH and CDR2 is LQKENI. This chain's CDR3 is CASSPRSGGYNEQFF. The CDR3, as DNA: TGTGCCAGCTCACCACGTTCAGGGGGCTACAATGAGCAGTTCTTC.

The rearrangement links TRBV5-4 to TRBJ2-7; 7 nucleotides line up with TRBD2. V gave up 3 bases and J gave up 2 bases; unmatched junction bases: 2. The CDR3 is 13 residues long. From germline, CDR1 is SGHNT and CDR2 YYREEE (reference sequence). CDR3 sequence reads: CASSYGLAYEQYF. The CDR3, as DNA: TGTGCCAGCAGCTACGGACTAGCCTACGAGCAGTACTTC.